Listed here are 11 T cell receptor beta chains from one sample, sequenced in a study of OX40 agonist ivuxolimab in advanced cancers. Library preparation employed the immunoSEQ multiplex PCR assay. Sourced from immuneACCESS, this table was stored by TCRdb with only in-frame sequences that have V and J called. A share of the clones is absent; for the studies checked, an unresolved V gene accounts for under half, and the remainder has no known explanation. This sample comprises 60,000 to 65,000 clones, 80% to 90% of them detected only once. 9.8% of the sample comes from the top ten. The material was CD4+ or CD8+ T cells sorted from blood, obtained in a trial of the OX40 agonist ivuxolimab. These receptors were collected from an adult with an advanced solid tumor such as melanoma, head and neck, liver or kidney cancer.

A word on this clone: Mismatch with germline at one junction end may stem from a read error. V gene TRBV7-7 combines with J gene TRBJ2-2; 9 bases line up with TRBD2. CDR3 size: 14 residues. From germline, CDR1 is SSHAT and CDR2 FNYEAQ (reference sequence). CDR3 nucleotide sequence: TGTGCTAGCAGCTCTAGCGGGGCCACCGGGGAGCTGTTTTTT. It specifies CASSSSGATGELFF.

In this sample, this clone turned up a few times. The chain combines TRBV21-1 with TRBJ1-2; the table's D call, TRBD1, was not checked against the DNA. TRBV21-1 represents a pseudogene. This CDR3 is 17 amino acids long. The CDR3 loop is CASSKTSEAGAANGYTF. CDR3 in DNA: TGTGCCAGCAGCAAAACGAGCGAGGCAGGGGCTGCGAATGGCTACACCTTC.

This sequence joins TRBV6-1 and TRBJ2-7; 8 nucleotides line up with TRBD1. This CDR3 has 15 amino acids. CDR1 is MNHNS and CDR2 is SASEGT in the germline V gene. Trimming took 5 bases from V and 3 from J; bases not matched to a gene: 9. The CDR3 loop reads CASSSQRTGSYEQYF. Written as DNA, the CDR3 is TGTGCCAGCAGTAGCCAACGGACAGGGAGCTACGAGCAGTACTTC.

The chain combines TRBV7-2 with TRBJ2-4; TRBD2 aligns across 13 bases. The CDR3 contains 17 residues. Germline V gene lookup returns CDR1 SGHTA and CDR2 FQGNSA. Losses at the gene ends were 5 bases for V and 3 bases for J; bases not matched to a gene: 7. The CDR3 here is CASSGIGTSGDKNIQYF. CDR3 in DNA: TGTGCCAGCAGCGGAATCGGGACTAGCGGGGACAAAAACATTCAGTACTTC.

The chain is built from TRBV2 and TRBJ1-6; a possible D gene is TRBD1 (5 bases). The length of the CDR3 is 16 residues. V dropped 7 bases and J dropped 0 bases, with 13 bases sitting between them. CDR1 is SNHLY, CDR2 FYNNEI, per germline. CDR3 region: CASTERGGSYNSPLHF. The CDR3 bases are TGTGCCAGCACCGAACGGGGGGGCTCCTATAATTCACCCCTCCACTTT.

The chain employs TRBV7-5 and TRBJ2-7; the table calls TRBD1, which could not be checked here. TRBV7-5 is flagged as a pseudogene. CDR3 size: 14 residues. CDR3 residues: CASSLATQGHEQYF. CDR3 DNA sequence: TGTGCCAGCAGCTTAGCAACACAGGGACACGAGCAGTACTTC.

On this clone itself: The sample has other DNA sequences that encode this CDR3 too. The chain joins TRBV6-6 to TRBJ1-2; D remains ambiguous. V was clipped by 6 bases and J by 8 bases, with 13 bases between them. Germline-derived CDR1 and CDR2 are MNHNY and SVGAGI (reference sequence). The CDR3 loop spans 12 amino acids. CDR3 region: CASSSAVLGYTF. The CDR3 DNA sequence: TGTGCCAGCAGCTCGGCAGTTCTCGGCTACACCTTC.

The chain combines TRBV10-3 with TRBJ1-6; a possible D gene is TRBD1 (6 bases). Germline CDR1 ENHRY, CDR2 SYGVKD. The CDR3 is 17 amino acids. The germline V and J ends were trimmed by 1 base and 7 bases, with 17 bases remaining between them. The CDR3 bases are TGTGCCATCAGTGAGTTTACACTACAGGGATCAAATTCACCCCTCCACTTT. It yields the protein CAISEFTLQGSNSPLHF.

The sample holds one count of this clone. The CDR3 sequence is CASANRGLIGVAFF. The CDR3 coding sequence is TGTGCCAGCGCCAACAGGGGGCTCATCGGTGTGGCTTTCTTT. The chain joins TRBV28 to TRBJ1-1; TRBD1 agrees at 9 bases. The V and J ends lost 8 bases and 11 bases, in that order; junction bases with no gene match: 15. This CDR3 has 14 residues. CDR1 MDHEN and CDR2 SYDVKM come from the germline V gene.

J is TRBJ1-1 and V is TRBV27; 12 positions agree with TRBD1. V dropped 11 bases and J dropped 6; count of bases not matched to a gene: 16. The CDR3 runs to 16 residues. Germline lookup yields CDR1 MNHEY and CDR2 SMNVEV (reference sequence). Written as DNA, the CDR3 is TGTGCCTCAACCGACGGCCGGGACAGGGGGCTTTCTGAAGCTTTCTTT. Residues: CASTDGRDRGLSEAFF.

The V call is TRBV5-4, the J call TRBJ1-1; tentatively, D is TRBD1 (5 bases). The CDR3 runs 14 residues. The V end was cut by 0 bases, the J end by 4 bases, with 10 bases between. Germline V lookup: CDR1 SGHNT, CDR2 YYREEE (reference sequence). The CDR3: CASSLGGELTEAFF. CDR3 nucleotide sequence: TGTGCCAGCAGCTTGGGAGGGGAGCTCACTGAAGCTTTCTTT.